This T cell receptor beta chain was obtained from a study of early T cells in non-severe SARS-CoV-2 infection. Study in general: Bulk RNA from unsorted whole blood was sequenced; chains were unpaired.

Study results and limitations: Matching against VDJdb likely underestimated virus-specific expansions, favoring anti-spike CD8.

Unique molecular identifier tags were affixed to discrete cDNA molecules. TCRdb called the 5' RACE reads again in MiXCR, with one record for every CDR3 protein. The table lists under 25,000 distinct CDR3 sequences, over 4% of them singletons. This clonotype was observed many times. As yet, its antigen is unknown. Trimming removed 0 bases from V and 9 bases from J, with 15 bases in between. CDR3 length equals 16 residues. Germline assignment: CDR1 LGHNA and CDR2 YSLEER. The sequencing input was whole blood. This chain connects TRBV4-3 to TRBJ1-6, with D unclear. The clonotype comes from an adult who was a healthcare worker with PCR-confirmed SARS-CoV-2 infection or an uninfected control (not recorded which). The CDR3 region has the DNA TGCGCCAGCAGCCAAGATTCTACCTCCACGGCTTCACCCCTCCACTTT. Translation gives CASSQDSTSTASPLHF.